This T cell receptor (beta chain) came from a study of cytomegalovirus exposure and HLA in healthy donors. PCR primers comprised 60 Vbeta and 13 Jbeta primers. The table came from immunoSEQ multiplex PCR; TCRdb's copy has only in-frame clones and leaves some out. The sample records about 150,000 clones, about four fifths being singletons. The CDR3 consists of 13 residues. CDR1 and CDR2 (germline): MDHEN, SYDVKM. The trim removed 8 bases at V and 6 bases at J, leaving 7 bases unmatched. The sample holds one count of this clone. Sequenced input: PBMCs. This TCR came from a woman aged 50 to 65 in good health and CMV-seropositive. V is TRBV28 and J is TRBJ2-1; 7 positions agree with TRBD1. The CDR3 spells CASWTGLSNEQFF. CDR3 DNA: TGTGCCAGCTGGACAGGACTTAGCAATGAGCAGTTCTTC.